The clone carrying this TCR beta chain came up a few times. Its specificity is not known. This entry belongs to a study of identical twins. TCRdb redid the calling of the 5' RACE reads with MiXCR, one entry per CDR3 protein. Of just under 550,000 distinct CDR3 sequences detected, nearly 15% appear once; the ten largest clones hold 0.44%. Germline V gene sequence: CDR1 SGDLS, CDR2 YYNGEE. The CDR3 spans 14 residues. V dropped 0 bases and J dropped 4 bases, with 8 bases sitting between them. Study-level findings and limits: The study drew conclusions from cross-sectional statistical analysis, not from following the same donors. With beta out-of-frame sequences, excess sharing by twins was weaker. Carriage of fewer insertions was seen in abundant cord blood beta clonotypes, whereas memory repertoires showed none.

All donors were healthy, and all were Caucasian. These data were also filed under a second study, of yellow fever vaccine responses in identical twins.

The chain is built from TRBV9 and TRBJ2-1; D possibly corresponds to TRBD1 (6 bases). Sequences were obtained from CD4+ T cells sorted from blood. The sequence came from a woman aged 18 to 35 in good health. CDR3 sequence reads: CASSVGTEYNEQFF. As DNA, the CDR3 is TGTGCCAGCAGCGTAGGGACAGAATACAATGAGCAGTTCTTC.